The 25 T cell receptor beta chains below come from one sample, sequenced in a study of blood T cell repertoires in COVID-19. Assay used: immunoSEQ multiplex PCR; TCRdb lists only in-frame clones, some missing. Of a few hundred thousand clones in the sample, roughly 84% were seen once. Sequenced sample: peripheral blood. These receptors came from a woman older than 75 with COVID-19, enrolled during active disease.

This clone was detected only once. The gene calls are TRBV6-4 and TRBJ2-2, with 10 positions matching TRBD2. Germline CDR1 is MRHNA and CDR2 is SNTAGT. The CDR3 is 15 amino acids. V lost 7 bases, J lost 3 bases, and 5 bases stayed unmatched. This CDR3 is CASTSGTSDTGELFF. The CDR3 nucleotides are TGTGCCAGCACCTCCGGGACTAGCGACACCGGGGAGCTGTTTTTT.

DNA for the CDR3: TGTGCCAGTTTGTACACAGATACGCAGTATTTT. It encodes CASLYTDTQYF. V is TRBV18 and J is TRBJ2-3; no clear D. CDR3 length: 11 residues. Germline V CDR1 and CDR2: KGHSH, LQKENI. With 9 bases removed from V and 2 bases from J, the gap between germline ends came to 6 bases.

This sequence joins TRBV6-5 and TRBJ1-2; a possible D gene is TRBD1 (5 bases). The CDR3 spans 13 residues. Trimming left V 2 bases short and J 4 bases short, with 8 bases between. Germline CDR1 MNHEY, CDR2 SVGAGI. CDR3 in DNA: TGTGCCAGCAGTTACAGGGGAGGCTATGGCTACACCTTC. It codes for CASSYRGGYGYTF.

The chain couples TRBV3-1 (or the pseudogene TRBV3-2) to TRBJ1-1; maybe TRBD1 (5 bases). This CDR3 comprises 14 residues. Germline CDR1 and CDR2: LGHDT and YNNKEL (reference sequence). V dropped 0 bases and J dropped 5 bases, with 10 bases sitting between them. The CDR3 nucleotides read TGTGCCAGCAGCCAAGAGGCAGGGAGGACTGAAGCTTTCTTT. The encoded protein is CASSQEAGRTEAFF.

The chain joins TRBV18 to TRBJ2-7; 9 positions match TRBD1. Looked up from germline, CDR1 is KGHSH and CDR2 is LQKENI. The CDR3 is 14 residues long. Unmatched junction bases numbered 7, after V lost 3 bases and J lost 7 bases. The CDR3 coding sequence is TGTGCCAGCTCACCGGGGACAGGGAAGCGGGAGCAGTACGTC. Translation gives CASSPGTGKREQYV.

This chain links TRBV19 with TRBJ1-5; 9 nucleotides match TRBD1. The ends lost 6 bases at V and 0 bases at J; junction bases unmatched: 6. Germline CDR1 reads LNHDA; CDR2 reads SQIVND (reference sequence). The CDR3 is made up of 16 amino acids. DNA of the CDR3: TGTGCCAGTAGATGGACAGGGGCGTTTAGCAATCAGCCCCAGCATTTT. Its translation is CASRWTGAFSNQPQHF.

This clone was seen a single time. The rearrangement links TRBV28 to TRBJ2-1, with 8 bases identical to TRBD1. The CDR3 loop spans 14 amino acids. Germline CDR1 is MDHEN and CDR2 is SYDVKM. The V gene end was trimmed by 5 bases and the J gene end by 9 bases; junction bases not matched to a gene: 9. In nucleotides, the CDR3 is TGTGCCAGCAGTGGACAAGACAGGGGAACTGAGCAGTTCTTC. Protein sequence: CASSGQDRGTEQFF.

This clone came up a few times. The gene calls are TRBV7-9 and TRBJ1-1; a weak D match, TRBD1 (5 bases). This CDR3 spans 13 amino acids. Trimming left V 4 bases short and J 1 base short, with 7 bases between. Germline CDR1 is SEHNR and CDR2 is FQNEAQ (reference sequence). This chain's CDR3 is CASSSTGNTEAFF. CDR3 DNA: TGTGCCAGCAGCTCAACAGGGAACACTGAAGCTTTCTTT.

The CDR3 DNA is TGTGCCAGCAGTTTTTGGCAGGGTGACCACGAGCAGTACTTC. The encoded protein is CASSFWQGDHEQYF. V gene TRBV27 combines with J gene TRBJ2-7; tentatively, D is TRBD1 (5 bases). Per germline, CDR1 MNHEY and CDR2 SMNVEV (reference sequence). The CDR3 has 14 amino acids. The V gene lost 3 bases and the J gene lost 5 bases, with 14 bases spanning the gap.

The chain uses TRBV7-3 and TRBJ2-3, with 8 bases identical to TRBD2. Germline CDR1 reads SGHTA; CDR2 reads FQGTGA. The V segment lost 4 bases and the J segment 4 bases; nucleotides outside the gene matches: 10. The CDR3 totals 16 residues. The CDR3 spells CASSSGGAGGADTQYF. CDR3 DNA: TGTGCCAGCAGCTCCGGGGGCGCGGGGGGAGCAGATACGCAGTATTTT.

The chain has TRBV9 and TRBJ2-3; TRBD2 agrees at 7 bases. The J segment lost 2 bases and the V segment lost 4 bases, leaving 10 bases of the junction unmatched. From germline, CDR1 is SGDLS and CDR2 YYNGEE. There are 16 residues in the CDR3. The CDR3 bases are TGTGCCAGCAGCAAAAAGGCAGCGGGGTACACAGATACGCAGTATTTT. Residues: CASSKKAAGYTDTQYF.

This chain links TRBV5-1 with TRBJ2-1; 8 nucleotides agree with TRBD1. Germline assignment: CDR1 SGHRS and CDR2 YFSETQ. The CDR3 is 12 amino acids. Trimming took 4 bases from V and 16 from J; bases not matched to a gene: 10. The CDR3: CASSQGQGVSFF. As DNA, the CDR3 is TGCGCCAGCAGCCAAGGACAGGGCGTAAGTTTCTTC. Using reference TRBV5-1 and TRBJ2-1 for the parts outside the CDR3, the full variable domain is KAGVTQTPRYLIKTRGQQVTLSCSPISGHRSVSWYQQTPGQGLQFLFEYFSETQRNKGNFPGRFSGRQFSNSRSEMNVSTLELGDSALYLCASSQGQGVSFFGPGTRLTVL.

The rearrangement links TRBV7-7 to TRBJ2-2; D gene uncertain. V gave up 5 bases and J gave up 5 bases, with 15 bases separating them. This CDR3 spans 15 amino acids. The germline V gene encodes CDR1 SSHAT and CDR2 FNYEAQ (reference sequence). The CDR3 DNA reads TGTGCCAGCAGCCCGAGCTTTACCGGGACCGGGGAGCTGTTTTTT. It encodes CASSPSFTGTGELFF.

A single count supports this clone. The V gene is TRBV28, the J gene TRBJ2-2; 7 positions agree with TRBD1. J gave up 0 bases and V 2 bases, and 9 bases lay outside the gene matches. CDR1 is MDHEN, CDR2 SYDVKM, per germline. The CDR3 contains 18 residues. The CDR3 DNA sequence: TGTGCCAGCAGTTTACCGCAACAGGGGTGGGCGAACACCGGGGAGCTGTTTTTT. It yields the protein CASSLPQQGWANTGELFF.

The genes are TRBV7-2 and TRBJ2-3, with D perhaps TRBD2 (6 bases). Trimming removed 2 bases from V and 2 bases from J, with 17 bases in between. Germline loops: CDR1 SGHTA, CDR2 FQGNSA. This CDR3 is 17 amino acids long. As DNA, the CDR3 is TGTGCCAGCAGCTTATATGGCTTCGGCGGGGCCACAGATACGCAGTATTTT. It translates to CASSLYGFGGATDTQYF.

The genes are TRBV6-5 and TRBJ2-3; D ambiguous. The CDR3 extends over 15 amino acids. V was clipped by 0 bases and J by 3 bases, with 10 bases between them. In germline, CDR1 is MNHEY, CDR2 SVGAGI. The CDR3 reads CASSYSGPETDTQYF. CDR3 nucleotides: TGTGCCAGCAGTTACTCTGGGCCAGAGACAGATACGCAGTATTTT.

The J gene is TRBJ1-6, the V gene TRBV11-2, with D unresolved. The germline V and J ends were trimmed by 1 base and 4 bases, with 11 bases remaining between them. The CDR3 contains 16 residues. Germline assignment: CDR1 SGHAT and CDR2 FQNNGV. CDR3 DNA: TGTGCCAGCAGCTTAGTTCCCGCACGGTATAATTCACCCCTCCACTTT. It translates to CASSLVPARYNSPLHF.

The rearrangement joins TRBV18 to TRBJ1-5; 7 bases are a match to TRBD1. Germline values: CDR1 KGHSH, CDR2 LQKENI. Trimming took 3 bases from V and 7 from J; bases not matched to a gene: 3. The CDR3 is 13 amino acids. For the CDR3, the DNA is TGTGCCAGCTCACCGAACAGGGGACAGCCCCAGCATTTT. Protein product: CASSPNRGQPQHF.

V is TRBV2 and J is TRBJ1-2, with 8 bases fitting TRBD1. This CDR3 is built from 15 residues. Germline V lookup: CDR1 SNHLY, CDR2 FYNNEI. Germline trimming cut 7 bases from V and 4 bases from J; bases unmatched to any gene: 11. Written as DNA, the CDR3 is TGTGCCAGCACCAGAGGACAGGGAGGACCCTATGGCTACACCTTC. Protein: CASTRGQGGPYGYTF.

The rearrangement uses TRBV5-4 and TRBJ2-5; 12 bases agree with TRBD2. CDR1 is SGHNT, CDR2 YYREEE, per germline (reference sequence). This CDR3 has 15 residues. V gave up 5 bases and J gave up 2 bases; unmatched junction bases: 4. CDR3 DNA: TGTGCCAGCAGGATAGGACTAGCGGGGCAAGAGACCCAGTACTTC. This gives the protein CASRIGLAGQETQYF.

The gene calls are TRBV4-1 and TRBJ1-5, with D possibly being TRBD1 (5 bases). V gave up 0 bases and J gave up 6 bases, with 18 bases separating them. Germline values: CDR1 MGHRA, CDR2 YSYEKL. This CDR3 comprises 17 residues. This CDR3 reads CASSQDPAGTLSQPQHF. CDR3 nucleotide sequence: TGCGCCAGCAGCCAAGATCCTGCAGGGACTCTAAGTCAGCCCCAGCATTTT.

The chain joins TRBV3-1 (or the pseudogene TRBV3-2) to TRBJ2-5, with D possibly matching TRBD1 (6 bases). V lost 6 bases and J 5 bases, leaving 16 bases between the germline ends. The CDR3 is 14 residues long. Germline CDR1 is LGHDT and CDR2 is YNNKEL (reference sequence). The CDR3 is CASSQMNTGETQYF. DNA for the CDR3: TGTGCCAGCAGTCAAATGAATACAGGGGAGACCCAGTACTTC.

The sample holds one count of this clone. The sample carries other DNA sequences with the same CDR3. The CDR3 nucleotides are TGCGCCAGCAGCTTAGCGGGGGGGCCCGGCACAGATACGCAGTATTTT. Translation: CASSLAGGPGTDTQYF. The rearrangement links TRBV5-1 to TRBJ2-3, with 10 positions matching TRBD2. Per germline, CDR1 SGHRS and CDR2 YFSETQ. The CDR3 consists of 16 residues. The V and J ends lost 2 bases and 1 base, in that order; junction bases with no gene match: 4. The entire variable domain, with the rest obtained from reference TRBV5-1 and TRBJ2-3, is as follows: KAGVTQTPRYLIKTRGQQVTLSCSPISGHRSVSWYQQTPGQGLQFLFEYFSETQRNKGNFPGRFSGRQFSNSRSEMNVSTLELGDSALYLCASSLAGGPGTDTQYFGPGTRLTVL.

The chain has TRBV9 and TRBJ2-1; D gene ambiguous. Trimming took 3 bases from V and 7 from J, leaving 8 bases between them. Germline CDR1 is SGDLS and CDR2 is YYNGEE. The length of the CDR3 is 12 residues. CDR3 amino acids: CASSAYLNEQFF. DNA of the CDR3: TGTGCCAGCAGCGCCTATCTTAATGAGCAGTTCTTC.

This CDR3 reads CASSLAGTEVDTQYF. The CDR3, as DNA: TGCGCCAGCAGCTTGGCAGGGACAGAAGTGGATACGCAGTATTTT. V gene TRBV5-1 combines with J gene TRBJ2-3, with 7 positions matching TRBD1. V trimming: 0 bases; J trimming: 6 bases; junction bases outside the gene matches: 7. From germline, CDR1 is SGHRS and CDR2 YFSETQ. This CDR3 has 15 residues.